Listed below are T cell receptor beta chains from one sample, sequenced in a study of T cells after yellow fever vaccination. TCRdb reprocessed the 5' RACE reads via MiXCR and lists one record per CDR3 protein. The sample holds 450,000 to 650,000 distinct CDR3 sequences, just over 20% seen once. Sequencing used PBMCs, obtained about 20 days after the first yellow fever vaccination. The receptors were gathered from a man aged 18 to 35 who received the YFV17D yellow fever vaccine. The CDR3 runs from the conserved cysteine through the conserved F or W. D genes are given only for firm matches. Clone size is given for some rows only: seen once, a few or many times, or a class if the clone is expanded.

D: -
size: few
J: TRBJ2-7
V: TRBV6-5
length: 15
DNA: TGTGCCAGCAGTTACGGGGGGAGGATCGCCTACGAGCAGTACTTC
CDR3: CASSYGGRIAYEQYF

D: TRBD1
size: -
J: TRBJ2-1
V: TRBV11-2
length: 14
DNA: TGTGCCATCCAGGGACAGGGAATCAACAATGAGCAGTTCTTC
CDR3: CAIQGQGINNEQFF

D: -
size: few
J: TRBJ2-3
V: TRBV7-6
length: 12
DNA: TGTGCCAGCAGCGCCTACTTGGATACGCAGTATTTT
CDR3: CASSAYLDTQYF

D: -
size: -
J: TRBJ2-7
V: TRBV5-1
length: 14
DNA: TGCGCCAGCAGCGGACCGGGACGGATCTACGAGCAGTACTTC
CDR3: CASSGPGRIYEQYF

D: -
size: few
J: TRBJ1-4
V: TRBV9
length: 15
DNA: TGTGCCAGCAGCGTAGACACAGGGAATAATGAAAAACTGTTTTTT
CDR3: CASSVDTGNNEKLFF

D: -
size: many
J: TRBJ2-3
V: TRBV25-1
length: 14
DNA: TGTGCCAGCAGTGATCCCTACGACAGAGATACGCAGTATTTT
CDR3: CASSDPYDRDTQYF

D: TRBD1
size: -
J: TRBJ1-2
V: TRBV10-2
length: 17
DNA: TGCGCCAGCAGTGATTCCGCCCCCGGGACAGGGCGGGGAGGCTACACCTTC
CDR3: CASSDSAPGTGRGGYTF

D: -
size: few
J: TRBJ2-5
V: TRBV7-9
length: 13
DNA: TGTGCCAGCAGCTTTGGGGTGCGGGAGACCCAGTACTTC
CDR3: CASSFGVRETQYF

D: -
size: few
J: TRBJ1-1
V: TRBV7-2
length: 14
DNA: TGTGCCAGCAGCTTAGCGTGGGGGCCCACTGAAGCTTTCTTT
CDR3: CASSLAWGPTEAFF

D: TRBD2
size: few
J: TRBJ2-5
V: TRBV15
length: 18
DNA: TGTGCCACCAGCAGAGATAGCGTTTGGAGCGGGGTACAAGAGACCCAGTACTTC
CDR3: CATSRDSVWSGVQETQYF

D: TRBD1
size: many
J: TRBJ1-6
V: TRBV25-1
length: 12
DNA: TGTGCCAGCCGCAGGGGGAATTCACCCCTCCACTTT
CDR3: CASRRGNSPLHF

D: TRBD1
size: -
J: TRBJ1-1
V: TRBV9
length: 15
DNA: TGTGCCAGCAGCGCCACCGGGACAGGGTACACTGAAGCTTTCTTT
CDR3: CASSATGTGYTEAFF

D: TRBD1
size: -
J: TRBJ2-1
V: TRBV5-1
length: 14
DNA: TGCGCCAGCAGCTTGGTAGGACAGGGGTCCGAGCAGTTCTTC
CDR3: CASSLVGQGSEQFF

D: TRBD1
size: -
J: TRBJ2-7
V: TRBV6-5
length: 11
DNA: TGTGCCAGCAGCCCCGGGACAGAGATGAACTTC
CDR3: CASSPGTEMNF

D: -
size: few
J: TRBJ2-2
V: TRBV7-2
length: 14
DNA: TGTGCCAGCAGCATCGGGTGGGAGACCGGGGAGCTGTTTTTT
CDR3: CASSIGWETGELFF

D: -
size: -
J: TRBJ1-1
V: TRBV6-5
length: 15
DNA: TGTGCCAGCAGTTACTCGAACGGGAAACGGCCTGAAGCTTTCTTT
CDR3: CASSYSNGKRPEAFF

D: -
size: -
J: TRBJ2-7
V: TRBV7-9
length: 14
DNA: TGTGCCAGCAGCTACCCAGGGGTAGGCTACGAGCAGTACTTC
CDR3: CASSYPGVGYEQYF

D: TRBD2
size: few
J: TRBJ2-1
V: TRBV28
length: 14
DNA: TGTGCCAGCGGATTAGCGGGGGGCTACAATGAGCAGTTCTTC
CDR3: CASGLAGGYNEQFF

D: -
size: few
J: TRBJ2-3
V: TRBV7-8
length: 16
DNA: TGTGCCAGCAGCCGATCTAACAGGGCCACCACAGATACGCAGTATTTT
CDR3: CASSRSNRATTDTQYF

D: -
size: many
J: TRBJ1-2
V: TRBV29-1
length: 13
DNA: TGCAGCGTCGACAGGAATCCTAACTATGGCTACACCTTC
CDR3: CSVDRNPNYGYTF

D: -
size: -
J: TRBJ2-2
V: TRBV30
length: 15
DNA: TGTGCCTGGAGTGTATACAGTAAGAACACCGGGGAGCTGTTTTTT
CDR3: CAWSVYSKNTGELFF

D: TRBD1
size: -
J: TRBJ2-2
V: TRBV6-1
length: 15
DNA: TGTGCCAGCAAACGACAGGGGGGAAACACCGGGGAGCTGTTTTTT
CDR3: CASKRQGGNTGELFF

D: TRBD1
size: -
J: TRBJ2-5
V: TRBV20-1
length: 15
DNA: TGCAGTGCTAGCCCCCGACGGACAGGGATCGAGACCCAGTACTTC
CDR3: CSASPRRTGIETQYF

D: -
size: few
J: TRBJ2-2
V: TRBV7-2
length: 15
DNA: TGTGCCAGCAGGTACTACCATTTGAGCACCGGGGAGCTGTTTTTT
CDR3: CASRYYHLSTGELFF

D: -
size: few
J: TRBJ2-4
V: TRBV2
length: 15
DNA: TGTGCCAGCCGAGGGGGAGCACTAGCCAAAAACATTCAGTACTTC
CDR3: CASRGGALAKNIQYF

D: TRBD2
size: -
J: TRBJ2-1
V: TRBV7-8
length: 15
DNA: TGTGCCAGCAGCTTTTACCGGGGGGGAAACAATGAGCAGTTCTTC
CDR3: CASSFYRGGNNEQFF

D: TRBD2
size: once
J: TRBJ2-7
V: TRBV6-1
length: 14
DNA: TGTGCCAGCAGAGTTAGCGGGGGGTTCTACGAGCAGTACTTC
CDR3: CASRVSGGFYEQYF

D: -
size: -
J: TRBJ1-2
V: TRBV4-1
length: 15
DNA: TGCGCCAGCAGCCAAGTTCCAGACTTTCGGTATGGCTACACCTTC
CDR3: CASSQVPDFRYGYTF

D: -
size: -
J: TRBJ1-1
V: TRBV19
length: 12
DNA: TGTGCCAGTAGCGACTACTGGGACGAGGCTTTCTTT
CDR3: CASSDYWDEAFF

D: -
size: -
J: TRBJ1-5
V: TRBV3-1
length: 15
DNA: TGTGCCAGCAGCCAATTCGGATCCCTAGGGCAGCCCCAGCATTTT
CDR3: CASSQFGSLGQPQHF

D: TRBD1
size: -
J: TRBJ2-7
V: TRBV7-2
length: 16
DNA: TGTGCCAGCAGCCATCAACAGGGGGCAGGGTTCTACGAGCAGTACTTC
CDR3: CASSHQQGAGFYEQYF